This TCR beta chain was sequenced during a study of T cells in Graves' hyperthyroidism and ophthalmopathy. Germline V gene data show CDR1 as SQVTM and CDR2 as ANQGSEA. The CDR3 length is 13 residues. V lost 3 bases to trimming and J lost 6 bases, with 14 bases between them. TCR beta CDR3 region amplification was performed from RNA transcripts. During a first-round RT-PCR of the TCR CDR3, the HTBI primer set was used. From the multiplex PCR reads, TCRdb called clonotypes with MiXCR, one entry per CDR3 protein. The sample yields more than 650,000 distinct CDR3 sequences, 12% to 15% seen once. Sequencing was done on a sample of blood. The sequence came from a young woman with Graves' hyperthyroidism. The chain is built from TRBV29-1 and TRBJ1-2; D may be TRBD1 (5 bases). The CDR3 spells CSVDWTNANGYTF. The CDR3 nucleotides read TGCAGCGTTGATTGGACAAACGCAAATGGCTACACCTTC.